The 25 T cell receptor beta chains given below trace back to one sample, sequenced in a study of OX40 agonist ivuxolimab in advanced cancers. Libraries were prepared through the immunoSEQ multiplex PCR assay. The source is immuneACCESS, and TCRdb retained only in-frame sequences with V and J called. Part of the clones is not carried over; for the studies checked, unresolved V genes explain less than half of this, and the remainder is unexplained. The sample profile shows around 99,000 clones; around 93% of them were found once. About 1.2% of the sample comes from the top ten. The sample here was CD4+ or CD8+ T cells sorted from blood, taken in a trial of the OX40 agonist ivuxolimab. The receptors come from an adult with an advanced solid tumor such as melanoma, head and neck, liver or kidney cancer.

The rearrangement joins TRBV6-5 to TRBJ2-5; 10 bases fit TRBD1. The germline gives CDR1 MNHEY, CDR2 SVGAGI. The CDR3 contains 15 residues. J gave up 6 bases and V 3 bases, and 7 bases lay outside the gene matches. CDR3 nucleotide sequence: TGTGCCAGCAGTTATGACAGGGGGCGCGAGCAGACCCAGTACTTC. It encodes CASSYDRGREQTQYF.

The V call is TRBV19, the J call TRBJ1-1, with a possible D match to TRBD1 (5 bases). Trimming took off 10 bases at V and 2 bases at J, with 17 bases between the two ends. This CDR3 is built from 14 residues. Germline V gives CDR1 LNHDA, CDR2 SQIVND (reference sequence). The CDR3 is CATAMGQRNTEAFF. CDR3 bases: TGTGCCACTGCCATGGGGCAGAGAAACACTGAAGCTTTCTTT.

This sequence joins TRBV6-4 and TRBJ2-3; no reliable D call. The V gene lost 0 bases and the J gene lost 4 bases, with 5 bases spanning the gap. CDR3 length: 13 residues. Per germline, CDR1 MRHNA and CDR2 SNTAGT. CDR3 coding DNA: TGTGCCAGCAGTGACTCTTTGGCAGATACGCAGTATTTT. Its protein product is CASSDSLADTQYF.

This chain uses TRBV30 with TRBJ2-1, with D hard to call. CDR3 length equals 14 residues. V was cut by 5 bases and J by 2 bases, with 13 bases left in between. From germline, CDR1 is GTSNPN and CDR2 SVGIG (reference sequence). CDR3 sequence: CAWGKGSAYNEQFF. CDR3 coding DNA: TGTGCCTGGGGAAAGGGTTCTGCCTACAATGAGCAGTTCTTC.

CDR3 bases: TGTGCCAGCAGTCTTGACAGGGAGGCCCAGTACTTC. This encodes CASSLDREAQYF. The chain uses TRBV6-5 and TRBJ2-5; maybe TRBD1 (7 bases). This CDR3 has 12 amino acids. The germline V gene has CDR1 MNHEY and CDR2 SVGAGI. V dropped 5 bases and J dropped 9 bases, with 13 bases sitting between them.

J is TRBJ2-1 and V is TRBV6-4; D gene uncertain. The V gene's germline CDR1 is MRHNA and CDR2 SNTAGT. The CDR3 extends over 14 amino acids. V shed 6 bases and J shed 5 bases, with 14 bases lying between them. The CDR3: CASSEMAVDNEQFF. Written as DNA, the CDR3 is TGTGCCAGCAGCGAAATGGCGGTCGACAATGAGCAGTTCTTC.

V and J are TRBV12-5 and TRBJ1-2; D might be TRBD1 (5 bases). CDR1 and CDR2 (germline): LGHNT, FRNRAP. CDR3 length: 13 amino acids. The V end was cut by 6 bases, the J end by 12 bases, with 20 bases between. The CDR3 region has the DNA TGTGCTAGTGGGACAGTATCGGGCTATGATCACACCTTC. The encoded protein is CASGTVSGYDHTF.

V and J are TRBV27 and TRBJ1-4, with TRBD1 as a possible D gene (5 bases). Germline CDR1 is MNHEY and CDR2 is SMNVEV (reference sequence). The V gene lost 4 bases and the J gene lost 3 bases, with 9 bases spanning the gap. This CDR3 is built from 14 residues. The CDR3 region is CASSSRAPNEKLFF. The CDR3 region has the DNA TGTGCCAGCAGTTCCAGGGCGCCTAATGAAAAACTGTTTTTT.

On this clone: Distinct nucleotide sequences in the sample also encode this CDR3. The chain employs TRBV6-6 and TRBJ1-5; the D is unclear. Germline CDR1 and CDR2: MNHNY and SVGAGI (reference sequence). This CDR3 region has 16 residues. Trimming left V 0 bases short and J 0 bases short, with 9 bases between. The CDR3 sequence is CASSYSTSNSNQPQHF. The CDR3 nucleotides read TGTGCCAGCAGTTACTCGACATCTAATAGCAATCAGCCCCAGCATTTT.

The rearrangement links TRBV29-1 to TRBJ1-4; tentatively, D is TRBD1 (5 bases). Germline V gene data show CDR1 as SQVTM and CDR2 as ANQGSEA. V lost 6 bases, J lost 0 bases, and 11 bases lay in between. This CDR3 is built from 14 residues. The CDR3 region has the DNA TGCAGCGTAAGACAGAGGGCAACTAATGAAAAACTGTTTTTT. It yields the protein CSVRQRATNEKLFF.

This chain connects TRBV11-2 to TRBJ2-1; D gene uncertain. The ends were cut back, 1 base at V and 7 bases at J, with 5 bases in the middle. The germline CDR1 and CDR2 sequences are SGHAT and FQNNGV. This CDR3 region has 12 residues. CDR3 loop: CASSLGKNEQFF. The CDR3 bases are TGTGCCAGCAGCTTAGGGAAGAATGAGCAGTTCTTC.

This sequence joins TRBV7-9 and TRBJ2-1; 9 bases are a match to TRBD1. V was clipped by 5 bases and J by 0 bases; unmatched bases: 5. Germline-derived CDR1 and CDR2 are SEHNR and FQNEAQ (reference sequence). The CDR3 loop spans 16 amino acids. This chain's CDR3 is CASSPLDRGSYNEQFF. CDR3 sequence (DNA): TGTGCCAGCAGCCCACTGGACAGGGGCTCCTACAATGAGCAGTTCTTC.

The CDR3 is CASRVSGTSGKEQYF. CDR3 DNA: TGTGCCAGCAGGGTTTCCGGGACTAGCGGGAAAGAGCAGTACTTC. The chain carries TRBV11-2 and TRBJ2-7, with 13 bases that match TRBD2. CDR3 length equals 15 residues. Germline V gene sequence: CDR1 SGHAT, CDR2 FQNNGV. V dropped 6 bases and J dropped 7; count of bases not matched to a gene: 9.

The rearrangement uses TRBV28 and TRBJ2-2; TRBD1 aligns across 8 bases. V shed 6 bases and J 2 bases; nucleotides not matched to a gene: 8. Germline lookup yields CDR1 MDHEN and CDR2 SYDVKM. The CDR3 contains 16 residues. DNA of the CDR3: TGTGCCAGCAGGCAAGACAGGGGAATCAACACCGGGGAGCTGTTTTTT. Translation: CASRQDRGINTGELFF. Full variable domain (outside the CDR3, taken from reference TRBV28 and TRBJ2-2): DVKVTQSSRYLVKRTGEKVFLECVQDMDHENMFWYRQDPGLGLRLIYFSYDVKMKEKGDIPEGYSVSREKKERFSLILESASTNQTSMYLCASRQDRGINTGELFFGEGSRLTVL.

The gene calls are TRBV7-8 and TRBJ2-7, with D unclear. V lost 2 bases and J 3 bases, leaving 5 bases between the germline ends. The CDR3 consists of 12 residues. Per germline, CDR1 SGHVS and CDR2 FQNEAQ. CDR3 bases: TGTGCCAGCAGCTTATCAGGCTACGAGCAGTACTTC. It encodes CASSLSGYEQYF.

The rearrangement links TRBV19 to TRBJ2-3; TRBD1 matches at 8 bases. The CDR3 spans 14 residues. Per the germline V gene, CDR1 is LNHDA and CDR2 is SQIVND (reference sequence). Losses at the gene ends were 5 bases for V and 3 bases for J; bases not matched to a gene: 4. The CDR3, as DNA: TGTGCCAGTAGTCGACAGGGGTTGACAGATACGCAGTATTTT. Amino acid sequence: CASSRQGLTDTQYF.

This clone appeared a few times. The chain links TRBV7-2 to TRBJ1-2; D might be TRBD1 (6 bases). The germline CDR1 and CDR2 sequences are SGHTA and FQGNSA. Trimming took off 1 base at V and 8 bases at J, with 11 bases between the two ends. This CDR3 has 13 amino acids. Here the CDR3 DNA reads TGTGCCAGCAGCTTAGAGGACAGCCGGGGCTACACCTTC. Its protein product is CASSLEDSRGYTF.

The V and J genes are TRBV4-1 and TRBJ2-1; D may match TRBD1 or TRBD2 (5 bases each). Trimming pared 1 base from V and 2 bases from J, leaving 9 bases between. Germline V gene lookup returns CDR1 MGHRA and CDR2 YSYEKL. CDR3 size: 15 residues. CDR3 sequence: CASSQAGPPYNEQFF. The CDR3, as DNA: TGCGCCAGCAGCCAAGCGGGACCCCCCTACAATGAGCAGTTCTTC.

V and J are TRBV27 and TRBJ1-1; the D gene is possibly TRBD1 (6 bases). The V gene lost 3 bases and the J gene lost 5 bases, with 10 bases spanning the gap. The CDR3 is 13 amino acids. Germline CDR1 is MNHEY and CDR2 is SMNVEV (reference sequence). For the CDR3, the DNA is TGTGCCAGCAGTTTCAGGGGAGAAACTGAAGCTTTCTTT. The encoded protein is CASSFRGETEAFF.

This rearrangement joins TRBV5-6 to TRBJ1-2; D is unclear. CDR3 length: 18 amino acids. CDR1 SGHDT and CDR2 YYEEEE come from the germline V gene. V lost 0 bases and J 0 bases, leaving 18 bases between the germline ends. CDR3 in amino acids: CASSLVVGGRRPNYGYTF. CDR3 sequence (DNA): TGTGCCAGCAGCTTGGTAGTCGGTGGCAGGAGACCTAACTATGGCTACACCTTC.

The genes are TRBV13 and TRBJ2-7, with TRBD2 identical over 11 bases. This CDR3 is built from 18 residues. V lost 4 bases, J lost 4 bases, and 15 bases stayed unmatched. The germline V gene has CDR1 PRHDT and CDR2 FYEKMQ (reference sequence). CDR3 DNA: TGTGCCAGCAGCTCCACTAACTACTTAGCGGGAGGGCAGTACGAGCAGTACTTC. Protein: CASSSTNYLAGGQYEQYF.

The J gene is TRBJ2-7, the V gene TRBV19; tentatively, D is TRBD1 or TRBD2 (6 bases each). The CDR3 has 13 amino acids. With 5 bases removed from V and 7 bases from J, the gap between germline ends came to 15 bases. Germline V gene sequence: CDR1 LNHDA, CDR2 SQIVND (reference sequence). The CDR3 protein is CASSVLGAGEQYF. The CDR3 DNA reads TGTGCCAGTAGTGTGCTGGGGGCGGGGGAGCAGTACTTC. Complete variable domain (other parts from reference TRBV19 and TRBJ2-7): DGGITQSPKYLFRKEGQNVTLSCEQNLNHDAMYWYRQDPGQGLRLIYYSQIVNDFQKGDIAEGYSVSREKKESFPLTVTSAQKNPTAFYLCASSVLGAGEQYFGPGTRLTVT.

This rearrangement joins TRBV2 to TRBJ2-5; D is undetermined. Germline assignment: CDR1 SNHLY and CDR2 FYNNEI. Trimming shortened V by 5 bases and J by 2 bases, and 12 bases separated the two germline ends. This CDR3 has 14 residues. CDR3 sequence reads: CASSPDNVQETQYF. The CDR3 DNA sequence: TGTGCCAGCAGTCCCGACAACGTACAAGAGACCCAGTACTTC.

The V gene is TRBV12-5, the J gene TRBJ1-2; no firm D call. There are 14 residues in the CDR3. Germline V gene lookup returns CDR1 LGHNT and CDR2 FRNRAP. Trimming removed 7 bases at V and 4 bases at J, with 16 bases between. The CDR3 sequence: CASVQGNGPYGYTF. The CDR3 DNA reads TGTGCTAGTGTCCAAGGAAACGGCCCCTATGGCTACACCTTC.

J is TRBJ1-2 and V is TRBV5-6; no firm D call. Per germline, CDR1 SGHDT and CDR2 YYEEEE. Trimming cost V 2 bases and J 2 bases, with 19 bases left between them. This CDR3 has 17 residues. The CDR3 nucleotides read TGTGCCAGCAGCTTTCTCTCTATGGCACCTTCCAACTATGGCTACACCTTC. Encoded protein: CASSFLSMAPSNYGYTF.